This T cell receptor (beta chain) was sequenced for a study of monozygotic twins with inflammatory bowel disease. TCRdb reworked the 5' RACE reads into one entry per CDR3 protein, no DNA. This table lists some 90,000 distinct CDR3 sequences. The CDR3 covers 14 residues. Germline V gene lookup returns CDR1 MNHEY and CDR2 SVGAGI. The TCR sequence derives from a human donor with ulcerative colitis or Crohn's disease, or a healthy co-twin of an affected twin (not recorded which). Sequencing was carried out using blood. The chain recombines TRBV6-5 with TRBJ1-2. The CDR3 loop reads CASSYNSVGFGYTF.